This T cell receptor (beta chain) was sequenced in a study of cytomegalovirus exposure and HLA in healthy donors. About the study: In a later analysis, the 130 or so validation repertoires were reported to have used the same platform as the 600 to 700 first-cohort repertoires. Study results and limitations: The study flagged 150 to 200 TCR beta chains as cytomegalovirus-associated. It was found in a later analysis that first-cohort TCR clusters tended to co-occur in the 100 to 150 validation repertoires.

With regard to this clone: Its antigen is still unknown.

This CDR3 contains 13 residues. Germline values: CDR1 MDHEN, CDR2 SYDVKM. Trimming at V came to 8 bases and at J to 4 bases, leaving 6 bases not matched to a gene. Clones were sequenced by immunoSEQ multiplex PCR, and TCRdb holds only the in-frame ones, with some missing. Seen here are about 330,000 clones, 86% observed once, and the top ten hold about 0.91%. The gene calls are TRBV28 and TRBJ1-2; 8 bases match TRBD1. This receptor was taken from a woman aged 18-30 years in good health and CMV-seronegative. Sequenced: PBMCs. CDR3 loop: CASGSGTGYGYTF. The CDR3, as DNA: TGTGCCAGCGGGTCCGGGACAGGCTATGGCTACACCTTC.